One and the same sample provided the 26 T cell receptor beta chains below, sequenced in a study of vaccination and CD4 T cells after COVID-19. Described time point: late sampling 161 to 241 days after vaccination in a few convalescent patients. The treatment denotes: approximately 10-day PBMC culture with coronavirus spike peptide pools or control peptides (ViraFEST assay). The Oncomine TCR Beta short-read assay was applied to DNA of cultured CD4+ T cells. Each CDR3 protein gets one entry after TCRdb re-called the PCR reads with MiXCR. This sample has approximately 17,000 distinct CDR3 sequences, with 40% to 65% found just once. Their cognate antigens are unknown. The sample was CD4+ T cells from blood, cultured in vitro, taken about 7 months after SARS-CoV-2 vaccination. Every receptor here comes from a human donor who had recovered from COVID-19.

V gene TRBV19 combines with J gene TRBJ1-5; TRBD1 agrees at 7 bases. With 4 bases clipped from V and 0 bases from J, the junction kept 3 bases outside the gene matches. The CDR3 consists of 15 residues. CDR1 and CDR2 from the germline V gene are LNHDA and SQIVND (reference sequence). Here the CDR3 DNA reads TGTGCCAGTAGTACGGACAGGCGTAGCAATCAGCCCCAGCATTTT. Protein product: CASSTDRRSNQPQHF.

The DNA for the CDR3 is TGTGCCAGCACCGTGGGGCAGACCTTCTACACCGGGGAGCTGTTTTTT. Translated: CASTVGQTFYTGELFF. The J gene is TRBJ2-2, the V gene TRBV7-9, with a possible D match to TRBD1 (5 bases). The V end lost 7 bases, the J end lost 3 bases, and 18 bases lay between the germline ends. Germline V gives CDR1 SEHNR, CDR2 FQNEAQ (reference sequence). The CDR3 consists of 16 residues.

The table lists this clonotype with a few counts. The chain links TRBV6-4 to TRBJ2-1; 10 bases fit TRBD2. CDR3 length equals 14 residues. Trimming took 7 bases from V and 8 from J; bases not matched to a gene: 8. The V gene's germline CDR1 is MRHNA and CDR2 SNTAGT. CDR3 nucleotides: TGTGCCAGCATGCTAGCGGGGGACACGTATGAGCAGTTCTTC. This sequence encodes CASMLAGDTYEQFF.

The chain combines TRBV2 with TRBJ1-1; TRBD1 matches 7 bases. V lost 5 bases to trimming and J lost 5 bases; unmatched junction nucleotides: 8. Germline V CDR1 and CDR2: SNHLY, FYNNEI. The CDR3 contains 14 residues. The CDR3 DNA follows: TGTGCCAGCAGTACCTACAGGGGTGGTACTGAAGCTTTCTTT. It translates to CASSTYRGGTEAFF.

This chain joins TRBV5-1 and TRBJ1-6, with 7 nucleotides matching TRBD1. V lost 4 bases to trimming and J lost 7 bases; unmatched junction nucleotides: 5. Germline-derived CDR1 and CDR2 are SGHRS and YFSETQ. This CDR3 has 14 amino acids. CDR3 nucleotides: TGCGCCAGCAGCCGACAGACAGGGAATTCACCCCTCCACTTT. This sequence encodes CASSRQTGNSPLHF. The full variable domain, completed using reference TRBV5-1 and TRBJ1-6, is KAGVTQTPRYLIKTRGQQVTLSCSPISGHRSVSWYQQTPGQGLQFLFEYFSETQRNKGNFPGRFSGRQFSNSRSEMNVSTLELGDSALYLCASSRQTGNSPLHFGNGTRLTVT.

The sample holds one count of this clonotype. The gene calls are TRBV7-9 and TRBJ1-2; D remains unclear. V shed 1 base and J shed 6 bases, with 15 bases lying between them. Germline values: CDR1 SEHNR, CDR2 FQNEAQ (reference sequence). This CDR3 is built from 15 residues. The CDR3 DNA is TGTGCCAGCAGCTTAGAGTTCACCAGGTACGATGGCTACACCTTC. Translated, it gives CASSLEFTRYDGYTF.

This clonotype showed up just once. The rearrangement joins TRBV9 to TRBJ2-3, with a tentative D call TRBD1 (5 bases). CDR1 SGDLS and CDR2 YYNGEE come from the germline V gene. V was trimmed by 3 bases and J by 0 bases, leaving 14 bases between them. CDR3 size: 16 residues. The CDR3 sequence: CASSGRQITSTDTQYF. The CDR3, as DNA: TGTGCCAGCAGCGGACGACAGATAACTAGCACAGATACGCAGTATTTT.

This clonotype was found once. J is TRBJ1-5 and V is TRBV27, with D unresolved. CDR1 and CDR2 from the germline V gene are MNHEY and SMNVEV (reference sequence). Trimming stripped 3 bases from V and 4 bases from J, with 4 bases between. The CDR3 spans 12 residues. CDR3 residues: CASSFLNQPQHF. CDR3 DNA: TGTGCCAGCAGTTTTCTGAATCAGCCCCAGCATTTT.

The chain couples TRBV7-3 to TRBJ2-1, with TRBD2 as a possible D gene (6 bases). CDR3 size: 16 residues. Germline loops: CDR1 SGHTA, CDR2 FQGTGA. Trimming removed 0 bases from V and 0 bases from J, with 9 bases in between. DNA of the CDR3: TGTGCCAGCAGCTTAACTTACGGGGGCTCCTACAATGAGCAGTTCTTC. This translates into CASSLTYGGSYNEQFF.

The chain has TRBV6-5 and TRBJ2-7; D possibly corresponds to TRBD2 (6 bases). This CDR3 contains 12 residues. The V end was cut by 4 bases, the J end by 3 bases, with 7 bases between. Germline lookup yields CDR1 MNHEY and CDR2 SVGAGI. As DNA, the CDR3 is TGTGCCAGCAGTTCCGGGGGCTACGAGCAGTACTTC. This sequence encodes CASSSGGYEQYF.

A word on this clonotype: An end of the junction does not agree with germline; a read error may underlie this. The chain recombines TRBV15 with TRBJ1-1; D is unresolved. CDR3 length: 16 residues. Germline V gene data show CDR1 as LNHNV and CDR2 as YYDKDF (reference sequence). CDR3 loop: CATSRREAVMNTGAFF. The CDR3 DNA follows: TGTGCCACCAGCAGGAGAGAGGCGGTGATGAACACTGGAGCTTTCTTT.

The table lists this clonotype with a count of one. The chain has TRBV19 and TRBJ2-7, with D perhaps given as TRBD1 or TRBD2 (5 bases each). V was pared by 7 bases and J by 1 base, with 17 bases between. CDR3 length: 15 residues. Germline V gene data show CDR1 as LNHDA and CDR2 as SQIVND (reference sequence). The CDR3 bases are TGTGCCAGTATTCGGGAACCGGGACCTTCCTACGAGCAGTACTTC. Protein: CASIREPGPSYEQYF.

This clonotype was found a few times. This chain uses TRBV7-2 with TRBJ1-6, with a tentative D call TRBD1 (6 bases). V lost 2 bases and J 9 bases, leaving 8 bases between the germline ends. The CDR3 is made up of 13 amino acids. CDR1 is SGHTA and CDR2 is FQGNSA in the germline V gene. The DNA for the CDR3 is TGTGCCAGCAGCTTAAAAGGGGGTTCACCCCTCCACTTT. It specifies CASSLKGGSPLHF.

In this sample, this clonotype turned up a few times. The rearrangement joins TRBV19 to TRBJ1-6; tentatively, D is TRBD1 (6 bases). Germline-derived CDR1 and CDR2 are LNHDA and SQIVND (reference sequence). Trimming took off 2 bases at V and 8 bases at J, with 10 bases between the two ends. CDR3 length: 14 amino acids. The CDR3: CASSISEGDSPLHF. The CDR3 region has the DNA TGTGCCAGTAGTATATCGGAGGGGGATTCACCCCTCCACTTT.

The J gene is TRBJ1-5, the V gene TRBV6-2 or TRBV6-3; 7 bases fit TRBD1. The germline V gene has CDR1 MNHEY and CDR2 SVGEGT. This CDR3 is built from 16 residues. J was trimmed by 6 bases and V by 2 bases; bases with no gene match: 10. The CDR3 sequence: CASSYGRGRGTQPQHF. The CDR3 coding sequence is TGTGCCAGCAGTTACGGTCGGGGCAGGGGGACTCAGCCCCAGCATTTT.

The genes are TRBV20-1 and TRBJ2-1; weak D call: TRBD1 (6 bases). Trimming removed 4 bases at V and 5 bases at J, with 9 bases between. Germline V gene lookup returns CDR1 DFQATT and CDR2 SNEGSKA (reference sequence). The CDR3 contains 12 residues. CDR3 coding DNA: TGCAGTGCTACCGGACAGAACAATGAGCAGTTCTTC. Its protein is CSATGQNNEQFF.

Written as DNA, the CDR3 is TGTGCCAGCAGTTTAAGGCGGGACTCCTACAATGAGCAGTTCTTC. This gives the protein CASSLRRDSYNEQFF. The chain combines TRBV27 with TRBJ2-1, with D perhaps TRBD2 (6 bases). The V gene's germline CDR1 is MNHEY and CDR2 SMNVEV (reference sequence). Trimming took off 2 bases at V and 0 bases at J, with 8 bases between the two ends. CDR3 length: 15 amino acids.

This clonotype was seen a handful of times. The chain recombines TRBV19 with TRBJ2-7, with a tentative D call TRBD2 (6 bases). V was cut by 5 bases and J by 2 bases, with 13 bases left in between. CDR3 size: 14 residues. Germline V lookup: CDR1 LNHDA, CDR2 SQIVND (reference sequence). CDR3 amino acids: CASSALGRTYEQYF. DNA of the CDR3: TGTGCCAGTAGTGCTCTCGGGAGAACCTACGAGCAGTACTTC.

J is TRBJ2-1 and V is TRBV20-1; a possible D gene is TRBD1 (7 bases). Looked up from germline, CDR1 is DFQATT and CDR2 is SNEGSKA (reference sequence). The length of the CDR3 is 17 residues. V was trimmed by 7 bases and J by 0 bases, leaving 22 bases between them. In DNA, the CDR3 is TGCAGTGTCCAGGGGGGTGCGCGGGGTGCCTCCTACAATGAGCAGTTCTTC. Translation gives CSVQGGARGASYNEQFF.

The chain employs TRBV11-3 and TRBJ1-1; possible D gene TRBD1, 5 bases. CDR3 length equals 12 residues. Germline CDR1 reads SGHNT; CDR2 reads YENEEA. The V end lost 1 base, the J end lost 11 bases, and 11 bases lay between the germline ends. CDR3 DNA sequence: TGTGCCAGCAGCTTAGGCCTGGGGCGCGCTTTCTTT. It specifies CASSLGLGRAFF.

V and J are TRBV12-3 or TRBV12-4 and TRBJ1-5, with D uncertain. V was pared by 6 bases and J by 3 bases, with 15 bases between. This CDR3 has 15 residues. Here the CDR3 DNA reads TGTGCCAGCAGAATGGGAGTGCGGGTCAATCAGCCCCAGCATTTT. This codes for CASRMGVRVNQPQHF.

The V and J genes are TRBV7-2 and TRBJ2-3, with D possibly TRBD2 on 5 matching bases. CDR1 and CDR2 from the germline V gene are SGHTA and FQGNSA. The CDR3 extends over 15 amino acids. The V and J ends lost 6 bases and 0 bases respectively, with 13 bases between them. CDR3 loop: CASRPSGGSTDTQYF. In DNA form, the CDR3 reads TGTGCCAGCAGACCAAGCGGAGGAAGCACAGATACGCAGTATTTT.

As to this clonotype: One end of the junction fails to match germline, which may point to a read error. V gene TRBV20-1 combines with J gene TRBJ2-3; D might be TRBD1 or TRBD2, each matching 6 bases. Germline CDR1 and CDR2: DFQATT and SNEGSKA (reference sequence). This CDR3 comprises 16 residues. DNA of the CDR3: TGCAGTGCGAGAGGAGGGCAGGGGCTTAACCCAGATACGCAGTATTTT. Protein sequence: CSARGGQGLNPDTQYF.

The rearrangement uses TRBV20-1 and TRBJ2-7, with TRBD2 as a possible D gene (6 bases). This CDR3 contains 13 residues. V lost 6 bases, J lost 3 bases, and 15 bases lay in between. Per germline, CDR1 DFQATT and CDR2 SNEGSKA (reference sequence). CDR3 amino acids: CSATGTRRYEQYF. The CDR3, as DNA: TGCAGTGCAACCGGGACTCGTCGCTACGAGCAGTACTTC.

The chain uses TRBV6-1 and TRBJ2-6; D possibly uses TRBD1 or TRBD2 (5 bases each). CDR3 length: 15 amino acids. V lost 2 bases and J lost 3, with 8 bases in between. Germline V gene sequence: CDR1 MNHNS, CDR2 SASEGT. CDR3: CASSELGVGANVLTF. The CDR3 coding sequence is TGTGCCAGCAGTGAATTGGGGGTTGGGGCCAACGTCCTGACTTTC.

The rearrangement links TRBV5-1 to TRBJ1-1; weak D call: TRBD1 (5 bases). Per germline, CDR1 SGHRS and CDR2 YFSETQ. V gave up 3 bases and J gave up 5 bases, with 14 bases separating them. The CDR3 length is 14 residues. The CDR3 sequence is CASSSTIAGTEAFF. The CDR3 DNA is TGCGCCAGCAGCTCAACGATCGCAGGGACTGAAGCTTTCTTT.